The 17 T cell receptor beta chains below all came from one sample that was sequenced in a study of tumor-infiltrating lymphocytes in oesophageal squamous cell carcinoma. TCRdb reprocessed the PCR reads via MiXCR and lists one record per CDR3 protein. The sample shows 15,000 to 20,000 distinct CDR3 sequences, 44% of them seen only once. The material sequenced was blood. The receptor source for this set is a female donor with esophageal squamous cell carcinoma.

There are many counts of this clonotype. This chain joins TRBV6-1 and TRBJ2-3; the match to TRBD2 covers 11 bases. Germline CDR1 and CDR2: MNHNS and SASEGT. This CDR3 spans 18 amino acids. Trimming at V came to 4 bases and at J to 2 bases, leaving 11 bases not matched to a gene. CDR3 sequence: CASSAGWASGGLTDTQYF. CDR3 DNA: TGTGCCAGCAGTGCGGGGTGGGCTAGCGGGGGGCTCACAGATACGCAGTATTTT.

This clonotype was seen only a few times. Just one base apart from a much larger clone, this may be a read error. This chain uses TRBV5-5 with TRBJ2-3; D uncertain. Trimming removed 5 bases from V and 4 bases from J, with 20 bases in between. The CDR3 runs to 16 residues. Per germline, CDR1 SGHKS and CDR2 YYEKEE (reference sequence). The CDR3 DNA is TGTGCCAGCAGAAGAAGCCTAGGCGCTGGCGCAGATACGCAGTATTTT. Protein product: CASRRSLGAGADTQYF.

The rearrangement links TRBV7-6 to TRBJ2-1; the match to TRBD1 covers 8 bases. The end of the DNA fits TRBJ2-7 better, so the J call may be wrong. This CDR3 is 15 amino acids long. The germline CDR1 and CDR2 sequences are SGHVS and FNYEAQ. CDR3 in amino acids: CASSLAQGAEGEQYF. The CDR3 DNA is TGTGCCAGCAGCTTAGCGCAGGGGGCTGAGGGAGAGCAGTACTTC.

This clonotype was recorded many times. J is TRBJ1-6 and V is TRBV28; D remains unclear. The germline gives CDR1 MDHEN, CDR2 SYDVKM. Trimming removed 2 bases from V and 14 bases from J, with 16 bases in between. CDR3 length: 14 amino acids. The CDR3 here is CASSLERAISALHF. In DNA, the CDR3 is TGTGCCAGCAGTTTAGAAAGGGCCATCTCGGCCCTCCACTTT.

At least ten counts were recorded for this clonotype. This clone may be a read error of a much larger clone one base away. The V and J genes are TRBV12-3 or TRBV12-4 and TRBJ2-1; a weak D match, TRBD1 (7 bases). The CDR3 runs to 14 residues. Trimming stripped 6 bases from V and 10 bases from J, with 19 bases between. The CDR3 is CASRQGRFSYEQFF. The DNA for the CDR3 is TGTGCCAGCAGACAGGGGAGGTTTTCCTACGAGCAGTTCTTC.

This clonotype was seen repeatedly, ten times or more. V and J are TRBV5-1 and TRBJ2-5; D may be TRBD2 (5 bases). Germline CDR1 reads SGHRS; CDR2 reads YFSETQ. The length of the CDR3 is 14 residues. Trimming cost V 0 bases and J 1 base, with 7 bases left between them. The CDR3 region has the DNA TGCGCCAGCAGCTTGGGAGGGATCCAAGAGACCCAGTACTTC. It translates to CASSLGGIQETQYF.

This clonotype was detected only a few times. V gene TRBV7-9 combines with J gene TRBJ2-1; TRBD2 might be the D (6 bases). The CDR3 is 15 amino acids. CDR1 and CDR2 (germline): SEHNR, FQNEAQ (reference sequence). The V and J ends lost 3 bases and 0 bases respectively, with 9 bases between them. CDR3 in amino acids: CASSFSGRSYNEQFF. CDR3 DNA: TGTGCCAGCAGCTTTAGCGGCCGCTCCTACAATGAGCAGTTCTTC.

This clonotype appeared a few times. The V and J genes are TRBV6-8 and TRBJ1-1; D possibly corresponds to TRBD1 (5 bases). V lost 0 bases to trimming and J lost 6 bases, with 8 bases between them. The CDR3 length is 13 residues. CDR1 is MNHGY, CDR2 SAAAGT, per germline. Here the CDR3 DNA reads TGTGCCAGCAGTTACTCGAACAGGCCTGAAGCTTTCTTT. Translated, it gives CASSYSNRPEAFF.

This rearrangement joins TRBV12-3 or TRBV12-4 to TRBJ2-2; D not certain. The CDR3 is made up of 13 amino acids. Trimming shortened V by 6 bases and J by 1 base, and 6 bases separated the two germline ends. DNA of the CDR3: TGTGCCAGCAGACCCAGGAACACCGGGGAGCTGTTTTTT. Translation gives CASRPRNTGELFF.

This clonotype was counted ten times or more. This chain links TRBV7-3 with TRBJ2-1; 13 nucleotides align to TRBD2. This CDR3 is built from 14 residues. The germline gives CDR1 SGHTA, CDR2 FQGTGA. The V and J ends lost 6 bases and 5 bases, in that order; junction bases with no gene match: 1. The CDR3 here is CASRLAGGNNEQFF. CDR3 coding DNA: TGTGCCAGCAGACTAGCGGGAGGGAACAATGAGCAGTTCTTC.

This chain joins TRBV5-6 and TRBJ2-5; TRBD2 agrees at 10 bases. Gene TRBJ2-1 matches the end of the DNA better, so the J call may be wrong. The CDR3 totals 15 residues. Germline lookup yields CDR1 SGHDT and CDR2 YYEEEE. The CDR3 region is CASSSPAGGYNEQFF. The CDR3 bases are TGTGCCAGCAGCTCCCCAGCGGGAGGGTACAATGAGCAGTTCTTC.

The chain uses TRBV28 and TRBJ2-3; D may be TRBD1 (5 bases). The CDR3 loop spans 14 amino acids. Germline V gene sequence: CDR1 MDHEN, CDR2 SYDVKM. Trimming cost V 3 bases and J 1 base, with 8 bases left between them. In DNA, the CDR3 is TGTGCCAGCAGTTTTCTACAGGGCACAGATACGCAGTATTTT. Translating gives CASSFLQGTDTQYF.

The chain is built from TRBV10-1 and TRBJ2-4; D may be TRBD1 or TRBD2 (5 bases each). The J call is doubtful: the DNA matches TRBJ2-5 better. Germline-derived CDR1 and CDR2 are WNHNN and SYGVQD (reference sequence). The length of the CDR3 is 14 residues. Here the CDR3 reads CASSVRDGTETQYF. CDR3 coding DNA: TGCGCCAGCAGTGTTAGGGACGGAACAGAGACCCAGTACTTC.

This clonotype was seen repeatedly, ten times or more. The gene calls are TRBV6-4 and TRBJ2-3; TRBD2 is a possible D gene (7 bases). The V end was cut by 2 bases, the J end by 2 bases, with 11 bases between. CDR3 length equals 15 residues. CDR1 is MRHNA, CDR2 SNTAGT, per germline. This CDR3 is CASSDQGGATDTQYF. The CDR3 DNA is TGTGCCAGCAGTGACCAAGGGGGGGCCACAGATACGCAGTATTTT.

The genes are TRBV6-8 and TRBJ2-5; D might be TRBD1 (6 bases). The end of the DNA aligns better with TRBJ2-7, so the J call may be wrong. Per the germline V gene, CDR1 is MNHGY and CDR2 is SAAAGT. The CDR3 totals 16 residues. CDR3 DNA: TGTGCCAGCAGTCGAAGGGGGTTACAGGGTTCTTACGAGCAGTACTTC. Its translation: CASSRRGLQGSYEQYF.

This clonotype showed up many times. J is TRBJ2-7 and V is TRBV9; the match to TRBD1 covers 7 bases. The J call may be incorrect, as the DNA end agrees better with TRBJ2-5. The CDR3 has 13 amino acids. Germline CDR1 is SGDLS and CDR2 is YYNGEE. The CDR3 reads CASNRGVKETQYF. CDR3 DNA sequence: TGTGCCAGCAACAGGGGAGTAAAAGAGACCCAGTACTTC.

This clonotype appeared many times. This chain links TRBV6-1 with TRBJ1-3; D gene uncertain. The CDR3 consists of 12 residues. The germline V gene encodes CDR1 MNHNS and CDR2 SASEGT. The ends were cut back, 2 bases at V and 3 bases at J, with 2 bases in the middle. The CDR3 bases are TGTGCCAGCAGTGAACATGGAAACACCATATATTTT. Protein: CASSEHGNTIYF.